Given below is one T cell receptor beta chain in context. These data come from a study of CD8 T cells in Susac syndrome. RNA was extracted with the RNeasy kit, and a quantity of roughly 0.5 to 1 ug was reverse transcribed using random hexamers. Via MiXCR, TCRdb re-called the immunoSEQ multiplex PCR reads, giving one row per CDR3 protein. The sample includes 150,000 to 200,000 distinct CDR3 sequences, under 95% of them seen just once. The sequence was obtained from a human donor in good health. The source material was CD4+ T cells from PBMCs.

As DNA, the CDR3 is TGTGCCAGCAGCCGTCACACCAAAACTAATGAAAAACTGTTTTTT. This sequence encodes CASSRHTKTNEKLFF. The rearrangement joins TRBV7-9 to TRBJ1-4; D uncertain. The V and J ends lost 5 bases and 1 base respectively, with 11 bases between them. The CDR3 covers 15 residues. CDR1 SEHNR and CDR2 FQNEAQ come from the germline V gene (reference sequence). Looking up the rest from reference TRBV7-9 and TRBJ1-4 gives the full variable domain: DTGVSQNPRHKITKRGQNVTFRCDPISEHNRLYWYRQTLGQGPEFLTYFQNEAQLEKSRLLSDRFSAERPKGSFSTLEIQRTEQGDSAMYLCASSRHTKTNEKLFFGSGTQLSVL.